Below, 14 T cell receptor beta chains from the same sample are listed, as sequenced in a study of OX40 agonist ivuxolimab in advanced cancers. Generated by immunoSEQ multiplex PCR, the TCRdb table keeps only in-frame clones and is missing some. The sample lists about 67,000 clones, about 89% occurring once. The sequenced sample was CD4+ or CD8+ T cells sorted from blood, obtained in a trial of the OX40 agonist ivuxolimab. These TCRs come from an adult with an advanced solid tumor such as melanoma, head and neck, liver or kidney cancer.

The chain has TRBV28 and TRBJ1-1; 8 bases are a match to TRBD1. Trimming at V came to 5 bases and at J to 3 bases, leaving 8 bases not matched to a gene. The CDR3 runs 15 residues. Germline lookup yields CDR1 MDHEN and CDR2 SYDVKM. For the CDR3, the DNA is TGTGCCAGCAGTCCCGGGGACAGGACCGACACTGAAGCTTTCTTT. Its protein is CASSPGDRTDTEAFF. Full variable domain (missing parts from reference TRBV28 and TRBJ1-1): DVKVTQSSRYLVKRTGEKVFLECVQDMDHENMFWYRQDPGLGLRLIYFSYDVKMKEKGDIPEGYSVSREKKERFSLILESASTNQTSMYLCASSPGDRTDTEAFFGQGTRLTVV.

The chain employs TRBV2 and TRBJ2-1, with D tentatively TRBD2 (6 bases). The CDR3 sequence is 14 residues long. Germline lookup yields CDR1 SNHLY and CDR2 FYNNEI. The V end lost 7 bases, the J end lost 8 bases, and 18 bases lay between the germline ends. CDR3 residues: CASITGRTGYEQFF. The CDR3 DNA reads as TGTGCCAGCATAACGGGGAGGACTGGCTATGAGCAGTTCTTC. The full variable domain, in which reference TRBV2 and TRBJ2-1 provide the parts outside the CDR3, is EPEVTQTPSHQVTQMGQEVILRCVPISNHLYFYWYRQILGQKVEFLVSFYNNEISEKSEIFDDQFSVERPDGSNFTLKIRSTKLEDSAMYFCASITGRTGYEQFFGPGTRLTVL.

This chain links TRBV7-9 with TRBJ2-7; D is possibly TRBD2 (5 bases). The germline V gene has CDR1 SEHNR and CDR2 FQNEAQ (reference sequence). The CDR3 contains 16 residues. V lost 2 bases, J lost 5 bases, and 19 bases lay in between. CDR3 in amino acids: CASSLFSLSRRDEQYF. In nucleotides, the CDR3 is TGTGCCAGCAGCTTATTTAGTCTTAGTCGGCGGGACGAGCAGTACTTC.

This chain links TRBV27 with TRBJ2-1; the match to TRBD2 covers 11 bases. The CDR3 loop spans 15 amino acids. Trimming cost V 1 base and J 6 bases; bases outside gene matches: 2. Per the germline V gene, CDR1 is MNHEY and CDR2 is SMNVEV (reference sequence). The CDR3 sequence: CASSLLGLAVNEQFF. As DNA, the CDR3 is TGTGCCAGCAGTTTATTGGGACTAGCGGTCAATGAGCAGTTCTTC.

V is TRBV6-5 and J is TRBJ1-2, with a possible D match to TRBD1 (5 bases). Trimming cost V 0 bases and J 6 bases, with 14 bases left between them. In germline, CDR1 is MNHEY, CDR2 SVGAGI. This CDR3 has 15 residues. CDR3 residues: CASSYSSRGRDGYTF. The DNA for the CDR3 is TGTGCCAGCAGTTACTCGAGTCGGGGCAGGGATGGCTACACCTTC.

The rearrangement joins TRBV11-1 to TRBJ2-7; 9 nucleotides agree with TRBD1. The CDR3 contains 13 residues. Germline CDR1 SGHAT, CDR2 FQDESV (reference sequence). V was clipped by 8 bases and J by 6 bases; unmatched bases: 8. CDR3 region: CASRTGGVSEQYF. In DNA form, the CDR3 reads TGTGCCAGCCGAACAGGGGGCGTCTCCGAGCAGTACTTC.

The rearrangement joins TRBV25-1 to TRBJ2-1; perhaps TRBD2 as D (7 bases). This CDR3 is built from 15 residues. The V gene lost 6 bases and the J gene lost 8 bases, with 20 bases spanning the gap. Germline lookup yields CDR1 MGHDK and CDR2 SYGVNS. The CDR3 reads CASSPKWGGGDEQFF. As DNA, the CDR3 is TGTGCCAGCAGCCCCAAATGGGGAGGGGGGGATGAGCAGTTCTTC.

The chain combines TRBV27 with TRBJ2-7; D remains unclear. V lost 2 bases to trimming and J lost 2 bases, with 7 bases between them. There are 13 residues in the CDR3. In germline, CDR1 is MNHEY, CDR2 SMNVEV (reference sequence). As DNA, the CDR3 is TGTGCCAGCAGTTTAGGGCTAGCCTACGAGCAGTACTTC. Protein product: CASSLGLAYEQYF.

The rearrangement joins TRBV6-8 to TRBJ1-2; tentative D call: TRBD1 (5 bases). V lost 10 bases, J lost 2 bases, and 20 bases lay in between. The CDR3 is made up of 15 amino acids. Germline V gene data show CDR1 as MNHGY and CDR2 as SAAAGT. The chain's CDR3 is CAIMYREGPNYGYTF. CDR3 DNA: TGTGCCATCATGTACCGGGAGGGACCGAACTATGGCTACACCTTC.

The rearrangement uses TRBV29-1 and TRBJ2-1; D gene uncertain. Trimming removed 0 bases from V and 0 bases from J, with 15 bases in between. The germline CDR1 and CDR2 sequences are SQVTM and ANQGSEA. The CDR3 extends over 17 amino acids. The chain's CDR3 is CSVEDPWLTGSYNEQFF. CDR3 sequence (DNA): TGCAGCGTTGAAGATCCGTGGCTAACGGGCTCCTACAATGAGCAGTTCTTC.

The rearrangement uses TRBV28 and TRBJ1-2, with D possibly being TRBD1 (5 bases). Germline V gene sequence: CDR1 MDHEN, CDR2 SYDVKM. This CDR3 is 14 amino acids long. The V and J ends lost 8 bases and 4 bases respectively, with 17 bases between them. This CDR3 is CASFGGVTAYGYTF. The CDR3 nucleotides are TGTGCCAGCTTTGGGGGGGTGACTGCCTATGGCTACACCTTC.

This clone has more than one count but fewer than ten. This chain connects TRBV28 to TRBJ1-5; D possibly corresponds to TRBD1 (5 bases). The CDR3 runs 12 residues. The V gene's germline CDR1 is MDHEN and CDR2 SYDVKM. Trimming removed 2 bases at V and 9 bases at J, with 8 bases between. CDR3 sequence (DNA): TGTGCCAGCAGTTTAACAGGACTGCCCCAGCATTTT. It codes for CASSLTGLPQHF. The full variable domain, its missing parts supplied by reference TRBV28 and TRBJ1-5, is DVKVTQSSRYLVKRTGEKVFLECVQDMDHENMFWYRQDPGLGLRLIYFSYDVKMKEKGDIPEGYSVSREKKERFSLILESASTNQTSMYLCASSLTGLPQHFGDGTRLSIL.

This rearrangement joins TRBV27 to TRBJ2-7, with unresolved D. CDR3 length: 12 residues. The germline CDR1 and CDR2 sequences are MNHEY and SMNVEV (reference sequence). The V gene lost 4 bases and the J gene lost 0 bases, with 4 bases spanning the gap. DNA of the CDR3: TGTGCCAGCAGTTCTGTCTCCTACGAGCAGTACTTC. Encoded protein: CASSSVSYEQYF.

The gene calls are TRBV7-2 and TRBJ1-2, with 7 positions matching TRBD1. V trimming: 4 bases; J trimming: 4 bases; junction bases outside the gene matches: 9. Germline V gene sequence: CDR1 SGHTA, CDR2 FQGNSA. The CDR3 contains 15 residues. The CDR3 DNA reads TGTGCCAGCAGCTGGAACAGGGGACGGGGCTATGGCTACACCTTC. Its protein product is CASSWNRGRGYGYTF.